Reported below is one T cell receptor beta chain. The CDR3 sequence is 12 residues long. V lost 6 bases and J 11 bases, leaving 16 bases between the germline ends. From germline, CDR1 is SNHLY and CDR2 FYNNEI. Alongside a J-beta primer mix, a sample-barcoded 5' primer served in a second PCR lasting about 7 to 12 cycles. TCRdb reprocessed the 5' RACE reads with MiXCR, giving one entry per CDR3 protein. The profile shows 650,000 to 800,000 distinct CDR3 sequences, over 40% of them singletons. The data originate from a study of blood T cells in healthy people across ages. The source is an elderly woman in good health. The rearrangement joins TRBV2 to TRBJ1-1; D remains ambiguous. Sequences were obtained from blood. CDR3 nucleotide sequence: TGTGCCAGCAGACCAGTATATTTTGGGGCTTTCTTT. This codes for CASRPVYFGAFF.